This note documents a single TCR beta chain sequence. Antigen: not known. This sample is drawn from a study of shared clonotypes between healthy human individuals. Under the authors' procedure: Filtering differed for immunoSEQ, which gave only junction sequences without quality scores. Some clones are missing from TCRdb's copy, which holds only in-frame ones; the method was immunoSEQ multiplex PCR. Clone size and V and J calls were adopted from that table, with D and trimming inferred from the DNA. The data contain around 2.5 million clones, 80% to 95% of them singletons. Study-level results: What rarefaction showed was incomplete sorted-subset sequencing despite large depth. Sampling covered nothing but blood. Tissue TCR repertoires likely differ from those found in blood. Larger richness was generally estimated for naive than memory subsets.

The CDR3 is 15 amino acids. Trimming left V 3 bases short and J 2 bases short, with 11 bases between. CDR1 is MNHEY and CDR2 is SVGAGI in the germline V gene. This clonotype originated in a man aged 18 to 30 in good health. Some clones in this sample may be carry-over from other donors' samples. The J gene is TRBJ2-1, the V gene TRBV6-5; D not certain. The sample comprised naive CD4+ T cells from PBMCs. The sample's subset: CD45RA+ positively selected. The CDR3 nucleotides read TGTGCCAGCAGTTATAACTCCCTTGCCTACAATGAGCAGTTCTTC. Protein sequence: CASSYNSLAYNEQFF.